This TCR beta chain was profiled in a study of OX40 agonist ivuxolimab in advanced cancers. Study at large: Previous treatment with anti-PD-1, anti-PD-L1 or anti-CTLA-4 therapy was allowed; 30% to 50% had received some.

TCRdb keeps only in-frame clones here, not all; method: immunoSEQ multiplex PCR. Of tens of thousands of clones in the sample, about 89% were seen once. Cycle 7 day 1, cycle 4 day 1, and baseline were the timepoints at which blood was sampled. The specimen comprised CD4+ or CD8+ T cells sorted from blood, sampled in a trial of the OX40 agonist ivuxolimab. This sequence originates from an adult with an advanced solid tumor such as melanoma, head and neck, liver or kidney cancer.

Here the CDR3 DNA reads TGTGCCATCAGTGAGGGCAGGGGCACTGAAGCTTTCTTT. Translated: CAISEGRGTEAFF. V gene TRBV10-3 combines with J gene TRBJ1-1; D might be TRBD1 (6 bases). The germline V and J ends were trimmed by 2 bases and 4 bases, with 8 bases remaining between them. Germline assignment: CDR1 ENHRY and CDR2 SYGVKD. The CDR3 has 13 residues.